This entry lists 18 T cell receptor beta chains sequenced from one sample in a study of blood T cell repertoires in COVID-19. Assay used: immunoSEQ multiplex PCR; TCRdb lists only in-frame clones, some missing. The sample shows 200,000 to 300,000 clones, around 90% of them seen only once. Input material: peripheral blood. The source is a woman aged 60-75 years with COVID-19, enrolled during active disease.

This sequence joins TRBV19 and TRBJ1-1, with D possibly being TRBD1 (5 bases). This CDR3 region has 13 residues. Germline values: CDR1 LNHDA, CDR2 SQIVND (reference sequence). Trimming removed 4 bases at V and 6 bases at J, with 12 bases between. CDR3 sequence reads: CASSRGSRSEAFF. The CDR3 region has the DNA TGTGCCAGTAGTAGGGGCAGTCGGTCTGAAGCTTTCTTT. The entire variable domain, with the rest obtained from reference TRBV19 and TRBJ1-1, is as follows: DGGITQSPKYLFRKEGQNVTLSCEQNLNHDAMYWYRQDPGQGLRLIYYSQIVNDFQKGDIAEGYSVSREKKESFPLTVTSAQKNPTAFYLCASSRGSRSEAFFGQGTRLTVV.

A few counts support this clone. The V and J genes are TRBV27 and TRBJ2-1, with TRBD2 identical over 10 bases. Trimming removed 0 bases from V and 8 bases from J; junction bases left unmatched: 4. Germline V CDR1 and CDR2: MNHEY, SMNVEV (reference sequence). This CDR3 is built from 15 residues. The CDR3 DNA follows: TGTGCCAGCAGTTTATCCGGGACTAGCGTCCATGAGCAGTTCTTC. It is translated as CASSLSGTSVHEQFF.

The sample holds a few counts of this clone. The chain recombines TRBV4-3 with TRBJ1-1; weak D call: TRBD1 (6 bases). The CDR3 contains 14 residues. V lost 0 bases and J 4 bases, leaving 9 bases between the germline ends. Germline CDR1 is LGHNA and CDR2 is YSLEER. The CDR3 loop is CASSQDRGSTEAFF. The CDR3, as DNA: TGCGCCAGCAGCCAAGATAGGGGGTCCACTGAAGCTTTCTTT.

The chain links TRBV19 to TRBJ2-2; 7 positions agree with TRBD1. Germline loops: CDR1 LNHDA, CDR2 SQIVND (reference sequence). Trimming took 9 bases from V and 1 from J; bases not matched to a gene: 5. The CDR3 spans 14 residues. The CDR3 sequence is CASRNRGNTGELFF. CDR3 sequence (DNA): TGTGCCAGCAGAAACAGGGGGAACACCGGGGAGCTGTTTTTT.

This chain connects TRBV5-1 to TRBJ2-5, with D tentatively TRBD1 (5 bases). Trimming cost V 1 base and J 2 bases, with 12 bases left between them. The germline V gene has CDR1 SGHRS and CDR2 YFSETQ. The CDR3 has 15 residues. The CDR3 coding sequence is TGCGCCAGCAGCTTGAACCAGGGTGGGCAAGAGACCCAGTACTTC. Translating gives CASSLNQGGQETQYF.

The gene calls are TRBV5-1 and TRBJ2-1, with 7 bases fitting TRBD1. With 0 bases clipped from V and 9 bases from J, the junction kept 9 bases outside the gene matches. CDR3 length: 15 amino acids. CDR1 and CDR2 (germline): SGHRS, YFSETQ. Here the CDR3 DNA reads TGCGCCAGCAGCTTGGGACAGGGTAGGAATAGTGAGCAGTTCTTC. Translated, it gives CASSLGQGRNSEQFF.

This clone showed up just once. The rearrangement links TRBV7-9 to TRBJ1-3, with D unclear. The CDR3 is 18 residues long. V was pared by 5 bases and J by 0 bases, with 20 bases between. Per the germline V gene, CDR1 is SEHNR and CDR2 is FQNEAQ (reference sequence). The CDR3 region has the DNA TGTGCCAGCAGCCCACCGGGAAGCCCGTTCAGCTCTGGAAACACCATATATTTT. Protein product: CASSPPGSPFSSGNTIYF.

The chain carries TRBV13 and TRBJ2-5, with 11 bases matching TRBD2. The V gene end was trimmed by 1 base and the J gene end by 4 bases; junction bases not matched to a gene: 5. The CDR3 length is 16 residues. Germline loops: CDR1 PRHDT, CDR2 FYEKMQ (reference sequence). CDR3 nucleotide sequence: TGTGCCAGCAGCTTAGATCGGCTAGCGGGAGGAGAGACCCAGTACTTC. As protein: CASSLDRLAGGETQYF. The entire variable domain, with the rest obtained from reference TRBV13 and TRBJ2-5, is as follows: AAGVIQSPRHLIKEKRETATLKCYPIPRHDTVYWYQQGPGQDPQFLISFYEKMQSDKGSIPDRFSAQQFSDYHSELNMSSLELGDSALYFCASSLDRLAGGETQYFGPGTRLLVL.

The genes are TRBV27 and TRBJ1-4; no definite D call. Per the germline V gene, CDR1 is MNHEY and CDR2 is SMNVEV (reference sequence). Trimming removed 0 bases from V and 1 base from J, with 6 bases in between. This CDR3 spans 15 amino acids. CDR3 loop: CASSLSLGTNEKLFF. In DNA, the CDR3 is TGTGCCAGCAGTTTATCCCTCGGAACTAATGAAAAACTGTTTTTT.

The rearrangement joins TRBV18 to TRBJ1-2, with 8 bases identical to TRBD1. Trimming removed 5 bases from V and 8 bases from J; junction bases left unmatched: 7. This CDR3 contains 13 residues. CDR1 is KGHSH and CDR2 is LQKENI in the germline V gene. The CDR3 region has the DNA TGTGCCAGCTCAGTGGGACAGGTCAGGGGCTACACCTTC. Translation gives CASSVGQVRGYTF. Full variable domain (remainder filled in from reference TRBV18 and TRBJ1-2): NAGVMQNPRHLVRRRGQEARLRCSPMKGHSHVYWYRQLPEEGLKFMVYLQKENIIDESGMPKERFSAEFPKEGPSILRIQQVVRGDSAAYFCASSVGQVRGYTFGSGTRLTVV.

The chain carries TRBV5-5 and TRBJ2-2; 7 bases line up with TRBD1. The CDR3 is 15 residues long. CDR1 SGHKS and CDR2 YYEKEE come from the germline V gene (reference sequence). V lost 4 bases and J lost 2; bases outside the gene matches: 5. The CDR3 coding sequence is TGTGCCAGCAGCCCTACAGGGGCCAACACCGGGGAGCTGTTTTTT. It yields the protein CASSPTGANTGELFF.

The chain has TRBV29-1 and TRBJ2-5; 8 positions match TRBD1. J was trimmed by 2 bases and V by 4 bases; bases with no gene match: 0. Per germline, CDR1 SQVTM and CDR2 ANQGSEA. This CDR3 has 12 residues. CDR3 nucleotide sequence: TGCAGCGTTGGACAGGGGCAAGAGACCCAGTACTTC. Translating it yields CSVGQGQETQYF.

The J gene is TRBJ1-3, the V gene TRBV28; a possible D gene is TRBD1 (5 bases). Germline V gene data show CDR1 as MDHEN and CDR2 as SYDVKM. Trimming took 2 bases from V and 4 from J, leaving 12 bases between them. The CDR3 is 15 amino acids. In nucleotides, the CDR3 is TGTGCCAGCAGTTTACCGGCGGGGGGGGGAAACACCATATATTTT. Protein: CASSLPAGGGNTIYF.

This chain connects TRBV28 to TRBJ2-7, with TRBD2 matching over 14 bases. CDR1 and CDR2 (germline): MDHEN, SYDVKM. The CDR3 consists of 16 residues. J lost 3 bases, V lost 5 bases, and 6 bases had no gene match. CDR3 loop: CASSRTSGRTRYEQYF. The CDR3 coding sequence is TGTGCCAGCAGTCGGACTAGCGGGAGGACCCGCTACGAGCAGTACTTC.

The rearrangement joins TRBV27 to TRBJ2-3; 8 nucleotides agree with TRBD2. Germline CDR1 reads MNHEY; CDR2 reads SMNVEV (reference sequence). The CDR3 contains 16 residues. V was clipped by 7 bases and J by 2 bases; unmatched bases: 11. In DNA form, the CDR3 reads TGTGCCAGCAAATTTCGCGGTAGCGGGACCACAGATACGCAGTATTTT. Its translation: CASKFRGSGTTDTQYF.

The chain has TRBV29-1 and TRBJ1-2; 8 nucleotides align to TRBD1. V gave up 8 bases and J gave up 8 bases; unmatched junction bases: 13. CDR1 is SQVTM, CDR2 ANQGSEA, per germline. The CDR3 spans 13 residues. CDR3 amino acids: CSFFTGTGDGYTF. The CDR3 DNA sequence: TGCAGCTTCTTCACCGGGACAGGAGACGGCTACACCTTC.

The chain has TRBV5-4 and TRBJ2-7; 13 positions match TRBD2. Germline CDR1 reads SGHNT; CDR2 reads YYREEE (reference sequence). The V and J ends lost 1 base and 3 bases, in that order; junction bases with no gene match: 7. The CDR3 runs to 17 residues. CDR3 bases: TGTGCCAGCAGCTTGCCCGGACTAGCGGGAGTAGGCTACGAGCAGTACTTC. The encoded protein is CASSLPGLAGVGYEQYF.

The count of this clone is one. V gene TRBV28 combines with J gene TRBJ1-1; D might be TRBD1 (6 bases). This CDR3 has 15 amino acids. Trimming stripped 3 bases from V and 4 bases from J, with 15 bases between. The germline gives CDR1 MDHEN, CDR2 SYDVKM. As DNA, the CDR3 is TGTGCCAGCAGTTTGGACAGAGCGGTAGGCACTGAAGCTTTCTTT. As protein: CASSLDRAVGTEAFF. The variable domain in full, with the rest retrieved from reference TRBV28 and TRBJ1-1, is DVKVTQSSRYLVKRTGEKVFLECVQDMDHENMFWYRQDPGLGLRLIYFSYDVKMKEKGDIPEGYSVSREKKERFSLILESASTNQTSMYLCASSLDRAVGTEAFFGQGTRLTVV.